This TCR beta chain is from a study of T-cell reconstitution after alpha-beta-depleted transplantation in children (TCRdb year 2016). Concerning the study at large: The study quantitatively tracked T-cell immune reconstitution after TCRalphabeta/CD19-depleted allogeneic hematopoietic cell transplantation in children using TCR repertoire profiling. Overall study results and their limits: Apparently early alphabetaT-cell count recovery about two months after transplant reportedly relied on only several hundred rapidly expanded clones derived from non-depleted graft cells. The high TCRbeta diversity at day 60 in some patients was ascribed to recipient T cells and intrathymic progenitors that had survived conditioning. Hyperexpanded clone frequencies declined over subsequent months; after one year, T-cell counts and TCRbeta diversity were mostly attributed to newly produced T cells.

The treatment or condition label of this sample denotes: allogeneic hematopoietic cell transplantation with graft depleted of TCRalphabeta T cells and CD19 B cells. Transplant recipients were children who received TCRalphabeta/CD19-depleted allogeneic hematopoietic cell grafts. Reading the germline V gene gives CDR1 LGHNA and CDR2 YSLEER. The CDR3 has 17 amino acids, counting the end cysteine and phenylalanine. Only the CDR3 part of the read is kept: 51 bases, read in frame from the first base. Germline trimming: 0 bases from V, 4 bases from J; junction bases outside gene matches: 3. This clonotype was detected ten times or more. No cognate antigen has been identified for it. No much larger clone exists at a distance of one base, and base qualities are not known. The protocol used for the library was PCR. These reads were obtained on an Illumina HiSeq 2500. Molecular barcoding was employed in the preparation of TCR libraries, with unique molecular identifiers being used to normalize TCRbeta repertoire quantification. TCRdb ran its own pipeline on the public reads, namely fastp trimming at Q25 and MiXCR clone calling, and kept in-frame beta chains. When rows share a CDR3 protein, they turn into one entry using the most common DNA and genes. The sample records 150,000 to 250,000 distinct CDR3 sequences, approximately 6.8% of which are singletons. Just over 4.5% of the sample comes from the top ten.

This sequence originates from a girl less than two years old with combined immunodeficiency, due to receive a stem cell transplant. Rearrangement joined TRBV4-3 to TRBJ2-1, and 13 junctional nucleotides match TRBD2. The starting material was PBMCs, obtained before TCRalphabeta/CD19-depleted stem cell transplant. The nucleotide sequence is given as TGCGCCAGCAGCCAAGATGGACTAGCGGGAGCGTACAATGAGCAGTTCTTC. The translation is CASSQDGLAGAYNEQFF.